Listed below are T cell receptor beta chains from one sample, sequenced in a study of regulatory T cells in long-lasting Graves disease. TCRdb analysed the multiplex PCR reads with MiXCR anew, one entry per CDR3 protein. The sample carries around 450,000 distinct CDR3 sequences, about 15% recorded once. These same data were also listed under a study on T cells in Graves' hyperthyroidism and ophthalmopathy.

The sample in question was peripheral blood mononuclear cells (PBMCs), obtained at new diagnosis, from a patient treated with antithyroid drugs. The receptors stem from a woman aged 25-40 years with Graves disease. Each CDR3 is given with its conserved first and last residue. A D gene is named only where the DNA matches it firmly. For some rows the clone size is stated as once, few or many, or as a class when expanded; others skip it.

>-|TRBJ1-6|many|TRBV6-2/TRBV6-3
TGTGCCAGCAGTTACTCACGGGCAGGCAGCTCCTATAATTCACCCCTCCACTTT
CASSYSRAGSSYNSPLHF
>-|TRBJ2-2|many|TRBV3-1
TGTGCCAGCACGGACGGAAACACCGGGGAGCTGTTTTTT
CASTDGNTGELFF
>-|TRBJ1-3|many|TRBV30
TGTGCCTGGATTACGATGGAATCGTCTGGAAACACCATATATTTT
CAWITMESSGNTIYF
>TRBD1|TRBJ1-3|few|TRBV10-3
TGTGCCACCGGGACAGGGAGCTCTGGAAACACCATATATTTT
CATGTGSSGNTIYF
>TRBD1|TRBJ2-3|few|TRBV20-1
TGCAGTGCTAGAGAGACAGGGGGGGTCGGAGATACGCAGTATTTT
CSARETGGVGDTQYF
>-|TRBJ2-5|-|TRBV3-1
TGTGCCAGCAGCCAAATGGAAGAGACCCAGTACTTC
CASSQMEETQYF
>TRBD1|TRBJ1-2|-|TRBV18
TGTGCCAGCTCACCGCCGGGACAGGGGATCTCTGACTACACCTTC
CASSPPGQGISDYTF
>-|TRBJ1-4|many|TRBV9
TGTGCCAGCAGCACCCGGACGGAGGCAACTAATGAAAAACTGTTTTTT
CASSTRTEATNEKLFF
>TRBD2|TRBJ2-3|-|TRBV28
TGTGCCAGCAGTTCCCGACTAGCGGAAGGACATCCAGATACGCAGTATTTT
CASSSRLAEGHPDTQYF
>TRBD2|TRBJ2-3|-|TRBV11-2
TGTGCCAGCAGCTTAAGGTCGGCGGGGACTAGCGGGGTCACAGATACGCAGTATTTT
CASSLRSAGTSGVTDTQYF
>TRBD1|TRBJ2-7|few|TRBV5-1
TGCGCCAGCAGCCTATTCTTTTCTAAGATAGGGGACAGGGGATCCTACGAGCAGTACTTC
CASSLFFSKIGDRGSYEQYF
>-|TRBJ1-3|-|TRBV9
TGTGCCAGCAGCCCCCACCCGGGCAGGGGAGAAGGAAACACCATATATTTT
CASSPHPGRGEGNTIYF
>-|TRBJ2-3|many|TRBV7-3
TGTGCCAGCAGCAGCGACAGGACAGATACGCAGTATTTT
CASSSDRTDTQYF
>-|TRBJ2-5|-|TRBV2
TGTGCCAGCAGTGCGGCTGCCCGAGAGACCCAGTACTTC
CASSAAARETQYF
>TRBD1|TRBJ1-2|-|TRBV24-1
TGTGCCACCAGTGATCGCAATACAGGGGGCGCTTATGGCTACACCTTC
CATSDRNTGGAYGYTF
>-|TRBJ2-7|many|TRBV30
TGTGCCTTAGAGGGGCGGTCCTACGAGCAGTACTTC
CALEGRSYEQYF
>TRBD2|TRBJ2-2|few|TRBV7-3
TGTGCCAGCAGCCCGATGTGGCTAGCGGGAGGGCCAAAGTCCCCCGGGGAGCTGTTTTTT
CASSPMWLAGGPKSPGELFF
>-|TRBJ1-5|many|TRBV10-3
TGTGCCATCAGTGGGGGGTCAGGGCTCAATCAGCCCCAGCATTTT
CAISGGSGLNQPQHF
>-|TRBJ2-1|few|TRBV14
TGTGCCAGCAGCCAAGTTCTATACGGGGGCATATCCTACAATGAGCAGTTCTTC
CASSQVLYGGISYNEQFF
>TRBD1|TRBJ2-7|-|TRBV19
TGTGCCAGTAGTATCAGGGGGCAGGCCTACGAGCAGTACTTC
CASSIRGQAYEQYF
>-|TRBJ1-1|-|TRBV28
TGTGCCAGCAGTTCCCTGGGGGACACTGAAGCTTTCTTT
CASSSLGDTEAFF
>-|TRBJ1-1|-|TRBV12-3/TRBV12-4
TGTGCCAGCAGTTTGACCGCCATGCCCACTGAAGCTTTCTTT
CASSLTAMPTEAFF
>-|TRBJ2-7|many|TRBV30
TGTGCCTGGACCCGCTCCTACGAGCAGTACTTC
CAWTRSYEQYF
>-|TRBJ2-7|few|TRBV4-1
TGCGCCAGCAGCCATCCCGTGGGAGGTACCTACGAGCAGTACTTC
CASSHPVGGTYEQYF
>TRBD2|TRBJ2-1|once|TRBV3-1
TGTGCCAGCAGCCGATTGACTAGCGGGAGAGTAAATGAGCAGTTCTTC
CASSRLTSGRVNEQFF
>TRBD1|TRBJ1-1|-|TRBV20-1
TGCAGTGCTAGAGATCGTCGGGACAGGGTCGGCACTGAAGCTTTCTTT
CSARDRRDRVGTEAFF
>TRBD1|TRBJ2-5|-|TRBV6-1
TGTGCCAGCAGCTCAACCGGACAGGGGGGCCAAGAGACCCAGTACTTC
CASSSTGQGGQETQYF
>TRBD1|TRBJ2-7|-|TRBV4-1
TGCGCCAGCAGCCAACAACCCGGGACAGGCCAGGGGCAGTACTTC
CASSQQPGTGQGQYF
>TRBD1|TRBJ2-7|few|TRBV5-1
TGTGCCAGCAGCTTGGGTACGGGACAGGTACGCTACGAGCAGTACTTC
CASSLGTGQVRYEQYF
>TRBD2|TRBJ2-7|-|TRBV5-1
TGCGCCACCCGGATAACTAGCGGGTCAAGGAACGAGCAGTACTTC
CATRITSGSRNEQYF
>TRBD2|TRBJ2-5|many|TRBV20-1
TGCAGTGCGCGACTAGCGGGAGGTATGGAGACCCAGTACTTC
CSARLAGGMETQYF
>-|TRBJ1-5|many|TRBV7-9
TGTGCCACCAGCTGCGAGAATCAGCCCCAGCATTTT
CATSCENQPQHF
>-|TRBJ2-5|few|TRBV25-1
TGTGCCAGCAGTGAGATTTATGGAGGGGTACAAGAGACCCAGTACTTC
CASSEIYGGVQETQYF
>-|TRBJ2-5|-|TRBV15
TGTGCCACCAGCCAAGCAAGGGAGACAGAGGTATTGGGACAGACCCAGTACTTC
CATSQARETEVLGQTQYF
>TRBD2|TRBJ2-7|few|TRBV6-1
TGTGCCAGCAGCCGGCAGGGCGGGAGCTCCTACGAGCAGTACTTC
CASSRQGGSSYEQYF
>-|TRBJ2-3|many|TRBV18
TGTGCCAGCTCACCCCCCTCCACAGAGGCATACGGGCAGTATTTT
CASSPPSTEAYGQYF
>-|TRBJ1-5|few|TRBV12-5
TGTGCTAGTGGTTTGGTACTTACAGGGTGGACTTGGCAGCCCCAGCATTTT
CASGLVLTGWTWQPQHF
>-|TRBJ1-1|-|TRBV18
TGTGCCAGCTCCGGGGCGGGGAACACTGAAGCTTTCTTT
CASSGAGNTEAFF
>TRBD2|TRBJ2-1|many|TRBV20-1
TGCAGTGCTAGAGATCAGGGACTAGCGGGGATTGAGCAGTTCTTC
CSARDQGLAGIEQFF
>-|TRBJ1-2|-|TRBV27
TGTGCCAGCAGTAGGAGCGGCCTAGCTAACTATGGCTACACCTTC
CASSRSGLANYGYTF
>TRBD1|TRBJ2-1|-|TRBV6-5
TGTGCCAGCAGTTACCGGGACAGGGTAATCTTC
CASSYRDRVIF
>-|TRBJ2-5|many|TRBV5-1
TGCGCCAGCAGCTTGACAAGACCCCAAGAGACCCAGTACTTC
CASSLTRPQETQYF
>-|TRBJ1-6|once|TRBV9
TGTGCCAGCAGCGTAAATGCCGACGGGGTCTCACCCCTCCACTTT
CASSVNADGVSPLHF
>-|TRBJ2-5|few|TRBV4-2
TGTGCCAGCAGCCAAGCCCAACAGGGAAAAGAGACCCAGTACTTC
CASSQAQQGKETQYF
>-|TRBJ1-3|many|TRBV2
TGTGCCAGCAGGGACGGGAGCTCTGGAAACACCATATATTTT
CASRDGSSGNTIYF
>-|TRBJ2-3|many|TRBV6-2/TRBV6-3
TGTGCCAGCAGCCAGCCAGGGATTACAGATACGCAGTATTTT
CASSQPGITDTQYF
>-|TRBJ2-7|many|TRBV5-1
TGCGCCAGCAGCTCCTCGGACTACATACCTGCCTACGAGCAGTACTTC
CASSSSDYIPAYEQYF
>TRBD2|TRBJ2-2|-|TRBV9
TGTGCCAGCAGCCCCAGACTAGCAGCTACCACCGGGGAGCTGTTTTTT
CASSPRLAATTGELFF
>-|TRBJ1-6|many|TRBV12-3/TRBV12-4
TGTGCCAGCACCTTACAGGCCAATAATTCACCCCTCCACTTT
CASTLQANNSPLHF
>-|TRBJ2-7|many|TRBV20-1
TGCAGTGCTAGAGATGGTACAGGCCGGTTCTCCTACGAGCAGTACTTC
CSARDGTGRFSYEQYF
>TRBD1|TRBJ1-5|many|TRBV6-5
TGTGCCAGCAGTTACCCAAGGGGGCAGGCGCAGCCCCAGCATTTT
CASSYPRGQAQPQHF
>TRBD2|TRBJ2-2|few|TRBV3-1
TGTGCCAGCAGAACAGCGGGAGGAACCGGCGGGGAGCTGTTTTTT
CASRTAGGTGGELFF
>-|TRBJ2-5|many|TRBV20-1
TGCAGTGCTAAAACCCAAGAGACCCAGTACTTC
CSAKTQETQYF
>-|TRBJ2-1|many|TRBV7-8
TGTGCCAGCACCTGGTCCTGGCAGGGACCCAATGAGCAGTTCTTC
CASTWSWQGPNEQFF